The 7 T cell receptor beta chains listed next were all sequenced from one sample in a study of blood T cell repertoires in COVID-19. Method: immunoSEQ multiplex PCR; TCRdb's copy keeps in-frame clones and lacks some. This table holds fewer than 85,000 clones, approximately 83% found once. Sample: peripheral blood. The origin of the receptors is a man aged 25 to 40 with COVID-19, enrolled during active disease.

The chain joins TRBV3-1 (or the pseudogene TRBV3-2) to TRBJ1-1; the match to TRBD1 covers 8 bases. The V gene end was trimmed by 1 base and the J gene end by 6 bases; junction bases not matched to a gene: 10. Germline assignment: CDR1 LGHDT and CDR2 YNNKEL (reference sequence). This CDR3 comprises 16 residues. CDR3 coding DNA: TGTGCCAGCAGCCAAGGGGCAGGGGGCGCGGGCGCTGAAGCTTTCTTT. Protein sequence: CASSQGAGGAGAEAFF.

The chain recombines TRBV7-9 with TRBJ2-3; 13 bases are shared with TRBD2. V shed 5 bases and J 5 bases; nucleotides not matched to a gene: 7. The CDR3 is made up of 16 amino acids. The germline CDR1 and CDR2 sequences are SEHNR and FQNEAQ (reference sequence). CDR3 residues: CASSPGLAGVIDTQYF. For the CDR3, the DNA is TGTGCCAGCAGCCCAGGACTAGCGGGAGTTATAGATACGCAGTATTTT.

The V gene is TRBV25-1, the J gene TRBJ2-2, with 12 bases fitting TRBD2. CDR1 is MGHDK, CDR2 SYGVNS, per germline. This CDR3 has 16 residues. J gave up 0 bases and V 8 bases, and 4 bases lay outside the gene matches. The CDR3, as DNA: TGTGCCAGCGGACTAGCGGGGACCGCGAACACCGGGGAGCTGTTTTTT. Its translation is CASGLAGTANTGELFF. The entire variable domain, with the rest obtained from reference TRBV25-1 and TRBJ2-2, is as follows: EADIYQTPRYLVIGTGKKITLECSQTMGHDKMYWYQQDPGMELHLIHYSYGVNSTEKGDLSSESTVSRIRTEHFPLTLESARPSHTSQYLCASGLAGTANTGELFFGEGSRLTVL.

This chain joins TRBV10-1 and TRBJ2-1; D possibly corresponds to TRBD2 (6 bases). V dropped 11 bases and J dropped 4 bases, with 12 bases sitting between them. The CDR3 is 12 residues long. The germline V gene encodes CDR1 WNHNN and CDR2 SYGVQD (reference sequence). Here the CDR3 reads CAGRRVYNEQFF. CDR3 nucleotide sequence: TGCGCCGGAAGGAGGGTTTACAATGAGCAGTTCTTC.

This chain uses TRBV24-1 with TRBJ2-1; 7 nucleotides match TRBD2. Germline CDR1 is KGHDR and CDR2 is SFDVKD. The V gene end was trimmed by 2 bases and the J gene end by 8 bases; junction bases not matched to a gene: 11. The CDR3 spans 16 residues. Written as DNA, the CDR3 is TGTGCCACCAGTGATTCCATGCGACTAGCTTGGTATGAGCAGTTCTTC. Translating gives CATSDSMRLAWYEQFF.

V usage is TRBV4-1 and J usage is TRBJ2-1; weak D call: TRBD2 (5 bases). CDR3 size: 16 residues. Germline V lookup: CDR1 MGHRA, CDR2 YSYEKL. The V gene lost 4 bases and the J gene lost 3 bases, with 16 bases spanning the gap. The CDR3 DNA is TGCGCCAGCAGCCTAGAAAGGAGCGGAGACTACAATGAGCAGTTCTTC. Translating it yields CASSLERSGDYNEQFF.

The chain links TRBV2 to TRBJ1-1, with no clear D. The germline V gene encodes CDR1 SNHLY and CDR2 FYNNEI. The CDR3 extends over 14 amino acids. The V end lost 4 bases, the J end lost 0 bases, and 9 bases lay between the germline ends. The CDR3 bases are TGTGCCAGCAGTGTTGAGAGGCTGAACACTGAAGCTTTCTTT. This sequence encodes CASSVERLNTEAFF. The variable domain in full, completed from reference TRBV2 and TRBJ1-1, reads EPEVTQTPSHQVTQMGQEVILRCVPISNHLYFYWYRQILGQKVEFLVSFYNNEISEKSEIFDDQFSVERPDGSNFTLKIRSTKLEDSAMYFCASSVERLNTEAFFGQGTRLTVV.